This is a list of T cell receptor beta chains from one sample in a study of blood T cells in healthy people across ages. TCRdb re-called the 5' RACE reads with MiXCR, one entry per CDR3 protein. The table records 750,000 to 950,000 distinct CDR3 sequences, 25% to 30% of them present only once. These data were likewise used in another study, on T cells of mothers and their children.

The sequenced material came from blood. The receptors shown here come from a woman aged 40 to 55 in good health. Both conserved end residues are part of each CDR3. Fields, in order: J gene, D gene, V gene, clone size, CDR3 protein, CDR3 DNA. D genes are given only for firm matches. Size values are once, few and many counts, or a class for expanded clones, and some rows have none.

>TRBJ2-7|.|TRBV28|few
CASSSTRPPREQYF
TGTGCCAGCAGCTCAACTCGACCCCCTAGGGAGCAGTACTTC
>TRBJ2-1|.|TRBV12-3/TRBV12-4|many
CASSPSNNEQFF
TGTGCCAGCAGCCCCTCTAACAATGAGCAGTTCTTC
>TRBJ2-3|TRBD2|TRBV20-1|few
CSAKGLAGDTDTQYF
TGCAGTGCTAAAGGACTAGCGGGGGACACAGATACGCAGTATTTT
>TRBJ2-1|TRBD1|TRBV29-1|many
CSVGRDSSYNEQFF
TGCAGCGTGGGTCGGGACAGCTCCTACAATGAGCAGTTCTTC
>TRBJ2-1|TRBD2|TRBV7-2|few
CASSLAGGGFNEQFF
TGTGCCAGCAGCTTAGCTGGGGGGGGGTTCAATGAGCAGTTCTTC
>TRBJ1-2|.|TRBV5-1|.
CASSYMGHAKLYGYTF
TGCGCCAGCAGCTACATGGGGCACGCAAAGCTCTATGGCTACACCTTC
>TRBJ2-5|.|TRBV10-3|.
CAIRDTARGETQYF
TGTGCCATCAGGGATACGGCCCGAGGGGAGACCCAGTACTTC
>TRBJ2-5|.|TRBV9|many
CASSVALGSGQGETQYF
TGTGCCAGCAGCGTAGCGTTAGGGAGTGGGCAGGGAGAGACCCAGTACTTC
>TRBJ2-3|TRBD1|TRBV9|few
CASSVATTGGPEGTQYF
TGTGCCAGCAGCGTAGCTACAACAGGGGGCCCCGAGGGTACGCAGTATTTT
>TRBJ2-5|TRBD1|TRBV14|few
CASSHGAGTGAQETQYF
TGTGCCAGCAGCCATGGCGCCGGGACAGGGGCCCAAGAGACCCAGTACTTC
>TRBJ2-1|.|TRBV18|.
CASSPIGQGNNEQFF
TGTGCCAGCTCACCAATAGGTCAGGGCAACAATGAGCAGTTCTTC
>TRBJ2-7|.|TRBV10-3|many
CAISDPPYLDYYEQYF
TGTGCCATCAGTGACCCCCCCTACCTGGACTACTACGAGCAGTACTTC
>TRBJ2-7|TRBD2|TRBV20-1|few
CSAGGTSGAGEQYF
TGCAGTGCTGGGGGGACTAGCGGGGCGGGGGAGCAGTACTTC
>TRBJ2-2|.|TRBV29-1|once
CSVESWQGVNTGELFF
TGCAGCGTTGAATCTTGGCAGGGTGTGAACACCGGGGAGCTGTTTTTT
>TRBJ2-7|.|TRBV6-2/TRBV6-3|.
CASSYYRGGEIYEQYF
TGTGCCAGCAGTTACTATCGGGGAGGAGAGATCTACGAGCAGTACTTC
>TRBJ2-1|TRBD1|TRBV10-3|many
CAITKDGTDEQFF
TGTGCCATCACCAAAGACGGGACAGATGAGCAGTTCTTC
>TRBJ1-1|TRBD1|TRBV6-5|.
CASIKLGQGGGEAFF
TGTGCCAGCATTAAGTTGGGACAGGGAGGAGGTGAAGCTTTCTTT
>TRBJ1-1|.|TRBV7-2|.
CASSTDSYTEAFF
TGTGCCAGCAGCACAGACAGTTACACTGAAGCTTTCTTT
>TRBJ2-1|TRBD2|TRBV20-1|.
CSASWGGGANEQFF
TGCAGTGCCTCCTGGGGCGGGGGGGCGAATGAGCAGTTCTTC
>TRBJ1-2|TRBD1|TRBV24-1|.
CATSEQGEDGYTF
TGTGCCACCAGTGAACAGGGGGAGGATGGCTACACCTTC
>TRBJ1-6|.|TRBV10-3|few
CAISGQFNSPLHF
TGTGCCATCAGTGGACAATTTAATTCACCCCTCCACTTT
>TRBJ2-1|.|TRBV18|.
CASSPGTLNPNEQFF
TGTGCCAGCTCACCCGGGACCCTAAATCCTAATGAGCAGTTCTTC
>TRBJ2-5|.|TRBV15|.
CATSTFKREPQYF
TGTGCCACGAGTACTTTTAAGAGGGAGCCCCAGTACTTC
>TRBJ2-7|TRBD1|TRBV5-5|many
CASSTGQVIYEQYF
TGTGCCAGCAGCACGGGACAGGTAATCTACGAGCAGTACTTC
>TRBJ1-4|.|TRBV29-1|few
CSVGRSGETDEKLFF
TGCAGCGTTGGAAGGTCAGGGGAAACGGATGAAAAACTGTTTTTT
>TRBJ2-1|.|TRBV11-1|few
CASSGNDRYNEQFF
TGTGCCAGCAGCGGCAACGACAGGTACAATGAGCAGTTCTTC
>TRBJ2-3|.|TRBV2|few
CASSLGSGDTQYF
TGTGCCAGCAGCCTAGGGTCCGGGGATACGCAGTATTTT
>TRBJ2-5|.|TRBV28|many
CASSPQYTPQETQYF
TGTGCCAGCAGTCCTCAGTACACACCTCAAGAGACCCAGTACTTC
>TRBJ2-3|TRBD2|TRBV5-1|.
CASSLSVLAGEDTQYF
TGCGCCAGCAGCTTGTCAGTACTAGCGGGAGAAGATACGCAGTATTTT
>TRBJ1-5|.|TRBV29-1|many
CSVGTAPNQPQHF
TGCAGCGTTGGGACAGCTCCCAATCAGCCCCAGCATTTT
>TRBJ2-5|TRBD1|TRBV20-1|few
CSAPDRVVQETQYF
TGCAGTGCCCCAGACAGGGTGGTCCAAGAGACCCAGTACTTC
>TRBJ2-7|TRBD1|TRBV10-3|.
CATSKGQGPSDNYEQYF
TGTGCCACCAGCAAGGGACAGGGGCCCTCGGACAATTACGAGCAGTACTTC
>TRBJ2-5|TRBD2|TRBV20-1|.
CSAFKAGSETQYF
TGCAGTGCTTTTAAAGCGGGGAGTGAGACCCAGTACTTC
>TRBJ1-2|.|TRBV5-6|many
CASSLDTTYGYTF
TGTGCCAGCAGCTTAGACACAACGTATGGCTACACCTTC
>TRBJ2-3|.|TRBV7-2|.
CASSEGPLRNTQYF
TGTGCCAGCAGCGAGGGACCCCTTAGAAATACGCAGTATTTT
>TRBJ2-3|TRBD2|TRBV2|many
CASSERGLAPRGDTQYF
TGTGCCAGCAGTGAAAGGGGACTAGCGCCTCGTGGAGATACGCAGTATTTT
>TRBJ1-2|TRBD1|TRBV28|many
CASRLLRDRSHGYTF
TGTGCCAGCAGACTGCTCCGGGACAGAAGCCATGGCTACACCTTC
>TRBJ2-3|TRBD1|TRBV20-1|many
CSAPLTGGWGSTDTQYF
TGCAGTGCTCCCCTGACAGGGGGATGGGGCAGCACAGATACGCAGTATTTT
>TRBJ2-7|TRBD1|TRBV3-1|few
CASSQVSGTGVYEQYF
TGTGCCAGCAGCCAAGTCTCCGGGACAGGGGTGTACGAGCAGTACTTC
>TRBJ1-2|.|TRBV12-3/TRBV12-4|few
CASNSPRDKYGYTF
TGTGCCAGCAACAGTCCGAGAGATAAATATGGCTACACCTTC
>TRBJ2-5|TRBD2|TRBV12-3/TRBV12-4|few
CASSLGGVGTQYF
TGTGCCAGCAGTTTGGGAGGGGTGGGGACCCAGTACTTC
>TRBJ1-1|.|TRBV2|.
CASSYQAGIWAEAFF
TGTGCCAGCAGTTACCAAGCAGGGATATGGGCTGAAGCTTTCTTT
>TRBJ2-3|TRBD2|TRBV5-1|once
CASSLRTSGRSDTQYF
TGCGCCAGCAGCTTAAGGACTAGCGGGAGATCAGATACGCAGTATTTT
>TRBJ1-3|TRBD1|TRBV28|.
CASSVRGPGNTIYF
TGTGCCAGCAGTGTGAGGGGGCCTGGAAACACCATATATTTT
>TRBJ2-1|TRBD2|TRBV6-6|.
CASSYSTGGTSGGYNEQFF
TGTGCCAGCAGTTACTCGACGGGAGGGACTAGCGGGGGCTACAATGAGCAGTTCTTC
>TRBJ2-5|.|TRBV27|.
CASSFNGGQETQYF
TGTGCCAGCAGTTTTAATGGGGGGCAAGAGACCCAGTACTTC
>TRBJ2-1|.|TRBV5-1|.
CASSLNGGPYNEQFF
TGCGCCAGCAGCTTGAACGGGGGGCCGTACAATGAGCAGTTCTTC
>TRBJ2-1|TRBD2|TRBV11-3|many
CASSLPVASGGRNEQFF
TGTGCCAGCAGCCTACCCGTGGCTAGCGGGGGTCGCAATGAGCAGTTCTTC
>TRBJ2-5|TRBD1|TRBV3-1|.
CASSNTGTGVDEQCF
TGTGCCAGCAGTAACACCGGGACAGGGGTTGACGAGCAGTGCTTC
>TRBJ1-5|TRBD1|TRBV6-6|few
CASSGQGVRSQHF
TGTGCCAGCAGTGGACAGGGGGTAAGGTCCCAGCATTTT
>TRBJ1-2|.|TRBV7-2|many
CASSTTPSNYGYTF
TGTGCCAGCAGCACTACGCCGAGCAACTATGGCTACACCTTC
>TRBJ2-1|TRBD2|TRBV20-1|few
CSAYPGVGRGSSYNEQFF
TGCAGTGCTTACCCCGGAGTAGGGCGGGGGAGCTCCTACAATGAGCAGTTCTTC
>TRBJ2-3|.|TRBV4-3|.
CASSQDLTDTRYF
TGCGCCAGCAGCCAAGACCTAACAGATACGCGGTATTTT
>TRBJ2-1|.|TRBV14|.
CASSPQGNSNNEQFF
TGTGCCAGCAGCCCCCAGGGGAATAGTAACAATGAGCAGTTCTTC